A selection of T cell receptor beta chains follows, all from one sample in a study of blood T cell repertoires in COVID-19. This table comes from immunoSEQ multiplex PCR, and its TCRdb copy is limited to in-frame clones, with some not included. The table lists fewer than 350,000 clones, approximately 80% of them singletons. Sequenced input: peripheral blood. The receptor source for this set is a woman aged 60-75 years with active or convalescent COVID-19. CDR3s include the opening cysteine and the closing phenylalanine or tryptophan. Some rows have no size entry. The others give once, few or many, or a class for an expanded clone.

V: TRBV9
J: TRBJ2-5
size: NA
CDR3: CASSVEWGPAETQYF

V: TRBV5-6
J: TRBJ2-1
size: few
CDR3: CASSLKTGAYNEQFF

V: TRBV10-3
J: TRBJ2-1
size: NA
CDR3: CAIVDRVYNEQFF

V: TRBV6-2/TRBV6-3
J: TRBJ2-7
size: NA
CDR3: CASSYLRAQEQYF

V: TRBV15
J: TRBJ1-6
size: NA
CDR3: CATSRAGGTHNSPLHF

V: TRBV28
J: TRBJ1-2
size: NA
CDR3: CASEAPLGANYGYTF

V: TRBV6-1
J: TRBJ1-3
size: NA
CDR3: CASSEGPGLSGNTIYF

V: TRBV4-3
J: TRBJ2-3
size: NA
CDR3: CASSQGTSGGAGTDTQYF

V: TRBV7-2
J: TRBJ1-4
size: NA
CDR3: CASSLDSSRAVEKLFF

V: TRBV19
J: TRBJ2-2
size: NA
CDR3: CASSMGQGPGELFF

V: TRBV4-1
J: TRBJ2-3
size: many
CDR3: CASSRGTGVSADTQYF

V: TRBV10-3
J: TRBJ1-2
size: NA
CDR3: CAMSGTGGDGYTF

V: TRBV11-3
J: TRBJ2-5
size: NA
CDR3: CASSPRGKEGRETQYF

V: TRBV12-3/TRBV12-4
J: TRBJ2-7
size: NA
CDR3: CASSSGPGEYF

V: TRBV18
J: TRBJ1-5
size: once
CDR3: CASSPLVAGGGQPQHF

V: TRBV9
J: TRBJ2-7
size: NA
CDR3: CASSVDPTSGAYEQYF

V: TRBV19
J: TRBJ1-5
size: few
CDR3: CASTSTGPMNQPQHF

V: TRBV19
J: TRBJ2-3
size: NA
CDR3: CASSIGSGGSSTDTQYF

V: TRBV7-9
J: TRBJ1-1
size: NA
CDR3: CASSPDTFTEAFF

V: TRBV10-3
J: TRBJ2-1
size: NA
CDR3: CAIRDVRQGITYNEQFF

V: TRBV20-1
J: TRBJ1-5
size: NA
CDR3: CSASFRGNQPQHF

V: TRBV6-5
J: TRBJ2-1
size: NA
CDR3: CASSYSGAEQFF

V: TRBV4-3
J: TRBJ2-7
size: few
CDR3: CASSQGGQGASYEQYF

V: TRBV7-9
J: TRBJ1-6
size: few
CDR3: CASSQRGGGNSPLHF

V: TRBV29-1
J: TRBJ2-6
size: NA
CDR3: CSVEDNSGANVLTF

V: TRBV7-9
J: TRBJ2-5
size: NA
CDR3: CASSLLTSGGAQETQYF

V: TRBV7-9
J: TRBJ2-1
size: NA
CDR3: CATEGHLYNEQFF

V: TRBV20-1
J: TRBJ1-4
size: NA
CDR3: CSASPSQLEKLFF

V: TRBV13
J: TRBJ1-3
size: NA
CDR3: CASSQGQWGNTIYF

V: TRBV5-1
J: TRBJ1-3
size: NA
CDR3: CASSPQGITGNTIYF

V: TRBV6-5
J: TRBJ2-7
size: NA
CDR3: CASSYSRVLGSYEQYF

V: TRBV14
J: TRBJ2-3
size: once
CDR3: CASSQGVVFSTDTQYF

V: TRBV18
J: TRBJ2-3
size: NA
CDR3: CASSPTGSGTDTQYF

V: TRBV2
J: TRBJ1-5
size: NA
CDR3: CASSRGNNQPQHF

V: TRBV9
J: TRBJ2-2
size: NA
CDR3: CASSVGRGSGTGELFF

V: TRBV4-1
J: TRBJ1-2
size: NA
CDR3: CASSQYHRDYGYTF

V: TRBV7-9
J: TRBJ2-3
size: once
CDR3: CASSKTTGGMTDTQYF

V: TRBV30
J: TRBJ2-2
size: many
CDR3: CAWVPGLASNTGELFF

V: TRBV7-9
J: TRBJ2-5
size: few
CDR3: CASSLVVTSGDGETQYF

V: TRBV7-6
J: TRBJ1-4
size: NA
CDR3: CASSIGGRNNEKLFF

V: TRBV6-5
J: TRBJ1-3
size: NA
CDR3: CASTWTGAEIYF

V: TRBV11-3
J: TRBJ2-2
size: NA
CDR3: CASSNRVTTGELFF

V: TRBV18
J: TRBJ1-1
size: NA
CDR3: CASSSRDTEAFF

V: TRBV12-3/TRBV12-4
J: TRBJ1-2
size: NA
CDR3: CASSRSDGYTF

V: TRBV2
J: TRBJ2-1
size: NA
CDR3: CASPGTSGVSYNEQFF

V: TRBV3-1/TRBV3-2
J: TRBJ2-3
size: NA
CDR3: CASSQEKRSPGGDTQYF

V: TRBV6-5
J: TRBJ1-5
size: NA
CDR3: CASTPGRAGNQPQHF

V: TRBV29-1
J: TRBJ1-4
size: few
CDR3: CSVEVRGRLFF

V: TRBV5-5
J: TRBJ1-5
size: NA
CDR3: CASSRLTDSNQPQHF

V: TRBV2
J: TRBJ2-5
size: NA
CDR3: CAGQVEETQYF

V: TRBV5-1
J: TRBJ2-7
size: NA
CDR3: CASSARGREDEQYF

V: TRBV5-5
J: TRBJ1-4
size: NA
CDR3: CASSLLQGPDEKLFF

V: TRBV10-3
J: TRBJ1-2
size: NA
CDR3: CAISEPGQGSSGYTF

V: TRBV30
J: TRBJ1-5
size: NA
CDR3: CAWSEGAHSNQPQHF

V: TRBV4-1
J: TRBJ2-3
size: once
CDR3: CATAFSGSYTDTQYF

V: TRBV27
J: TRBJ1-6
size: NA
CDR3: CASRPGTGLYNSPLHF